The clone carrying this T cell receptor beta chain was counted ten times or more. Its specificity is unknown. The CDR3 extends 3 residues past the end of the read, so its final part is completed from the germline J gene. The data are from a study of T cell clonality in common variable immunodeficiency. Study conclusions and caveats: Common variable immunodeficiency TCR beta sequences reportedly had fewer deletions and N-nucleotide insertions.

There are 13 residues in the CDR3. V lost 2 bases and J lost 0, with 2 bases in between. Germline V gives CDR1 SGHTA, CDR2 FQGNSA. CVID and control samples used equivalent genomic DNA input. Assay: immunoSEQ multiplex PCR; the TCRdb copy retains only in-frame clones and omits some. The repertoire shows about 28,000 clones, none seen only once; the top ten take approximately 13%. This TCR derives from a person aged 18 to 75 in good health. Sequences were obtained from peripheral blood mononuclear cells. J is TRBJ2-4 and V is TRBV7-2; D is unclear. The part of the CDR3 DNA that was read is TGTGCCAGCAGCTTACTAGCCAAAAACATT. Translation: CASSLLAKNI. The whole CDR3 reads CASSLLAKNIQYF.